One and the same sample provided the 21 T cell receptor beta chains below, sequenced in a study of shared clonotypes between healthy human individuals. Generated by immunoSEQ multiplex PCR, the TCRdb table keeps only in-frame clones and is missing some. The sample holds approximately 2.1 million clones; 85% to 95% are singletons and the top ten take around 0.4%. The specimen was naive CD4+ T cells from PBMCs. Subset indicated: CD45RA+ positively selected. These receptors were obtained from a man younger than 35 in good health. Some clones in this sample may be carry-over from other donors' samples.

The chain couples TRBV6-1 to TRBJ2-4, with D unclear. The CDR3 is 15 residues long. With 1 base removed from V and 7 bases from J, the gap between germline ends came to 14 bases. Germline V gene sequence: CDR1 MNHNS, CDR2 SASEGT. The CDR3 loop is CASSEGAGFTNIQYF. The CDR3 nucleotides are TGTGCCAGCAGTGAAGGGGCAGGTTTTACGAACATTCAGTACTTC.

The V gene is TRBV28, the J gene TRBJ2-7, with D perhaps TRBD1 or TRBD2 (5 bases each). The CDR3 has 16 residues. The germline V gene encodes CDR1 MDHEN and CDR2 SYDVKM. V lost 6 bases and J 2 bases, leaving 20 bases between the germline ends. The CDR3 coding sequence is TGTGCCAGCAGCCGAAGAGGGACGGCACCAACCTACGAGCAGTACTTC. Its protein is CASSRRGTAPTYEQYF.

The V and J genes are TRBV6-5 and TRBJ1-5; D not resolved. The V gene's germline CDR1 is MNHEY and CDR2 SVGAGI. This CDR3 has 14 residues. V was shortened by 7 bases and J by 0 bases, with 10 bases between the two germline ends. CDR3 loop: CASTPGGSNQPQHF. The DNA of the CDR3 is TGTGCCAGCACCCCGGGCGGTAGCAATCAGCCCCAGCATTTT.

The gene calls are TRBV19 and TRBJ2-1, with a weak D call TRBD2 (5 bases). Germline V lookup: CDR1 LNHDA, CDR2 SQIVND (reference sequence). V lost 5 bases and J lost 9, with 20 bases in between. This CDR3 has 15 amino acids. In nucleotides, the CDR3 is TGTGCCAGTAGTCTCCCTGGCGGACTCCGCGGTGAGCAGTTCTTC. Its protein is CASSLPGGLRGEQFF.

The chain joins TRBV28 to TRBJ1-1; D is unresolved. The CDR3 is 19 residues long. Germline V gives CDR1 MDHEN, CDR2 SYDVKM. V was shortened by 5 bases and J by 3 bases, with 28 bases between the two germline ends. In DNA, the CDR3 is TGTGCCAGCAGTGCCCGCGGGTTAGGCCCTACGAGTGATGACACTGAAGCTTTCTTT. Translated: CASSARGLGPTSDDTEAFF.

V is TRBV29-1 and J is TRBJ2-2, with D tentatively TRBD2 (6 bases). Germline values: CDR1 SQVTM, CDR2 ANQGSEA. The CDR3 is 14 amino acids. V was shortened by 7 bases and J by 3 bases, with 15 bases between the two germline ends. Here the CDR3 reads CSGGGAGYTGELFF. The CDR3 DNA sequence: TGCAGCGGGGGAGGAGCGGGTTACACCGGGGAGCTGTTTTTT.

The V and J genes are TRBV2 and TRBJ2-5, with 7 nucleotides matching TRBD2. Germline V CDR1 and CDR2: SNHLY, FYNNEI. The CDR3 loop spans 13 amino acids. V lost 4 bases and J lost 2; bases outside the gene matches: 1. Here the CDR3 DNA reads TGTGCCAGCAGTGTGGGACTACAAGAGACCCAGTACTTC. This gives the protein CASSVGLQETQYF.

The chain combines TRBV19 with TRBJ2-7, with TRBD2 identical over 9 bases. CDR3 length equals 14 residues. Germline lookup yields CDR1 LNHDA and CDR2 SQIVND (reference sequence). V gave up 5 bases and J gave up 5 bases; unmatched junction bases: 7. The CDR3 is CASSLPSSGDEQYF. CDR3 bases: TGTGCCAGTAGTCTCCCTTCTAGCGGGGACGAGCAGTACTTC. Supplemented by reference TRBV19 and TRBJ2-7, the full variable domain reads DGGITQSPKYLFRKEGQNVTLSCEQNLNHDAMYWYRQDPGQGLRLIYYSQIVNDFQKGDIAEGYSVSREKKESFPLTVTSAQKNPTAFYLCASSLPSSGDEQYFGPGTRLTVT.

This clone showed up just once. This rearrangement joins TRBV4-2 to TRBJ1-1, with D possibly being TRBD1 (5 bases). This CDR3 spans 16 amino acids. V gave up 4 bases and J gave up 5 bases, with 20 bases separating them. Germline V lookup: CDR1 LGHNA, CDR2 YNFKEQ. CDR3: CASSPRLGAVQTEAFF. In nucleotides, the CDR3 is TGTGCCAGCAGCCCCCGCCTTGGGGCAGTCCAAACTGAAGCTTTCTTT.

The rearrangement uses TRBV5-1 and TRBJ2-1; 7 positions match TRBD2. Germline V gene lookup returns CDR1 SGHRS and CDR2 YFSETQ. This CDR3 has 13 residues. The trim removed 7 bases at V and 7 bases at J, leaving 8 bases unmatched. The CDR3 here is CASGPGGGNEQFF. CDR3 coding DNA: TGCGCCAGCGGCCCCGGGGGAGGGAATGAGCAGTTCTTC.

V usage is TRBV7-9 and J usage is TRBJ1-4, with D hard to call. The CDR3 totals 14 residues. Trimming cost V 4 bases and J 0 bases, with 6 bases left between them. Per germline, CDR1 SEHNR and CDR2 FQNEAQ (reference sequence). The CDR3 loop reads CASSSYATNEKLFF. Here the CDR3 DNA reads TGTGCCAGCAGCTCCTATGCAACTAATGAAAAACTGTTTTTT.

The CDR3, as DNA: TGTGCCAGCAGTTTATTCGCCCGCTGGGGGTACAATGAGCAGTTCTTC. It specifies CASSLFARWGYNEQFF. The chain uses TRBV28 and TRBJ2-1; D is possibly TRBD1 or TRBD2 (5 bases each). With 1 base removed from V and 4 bases from J, the gap between germline ends came to 14 bases. CDR1 and CDR2 from the germline V gene are MDHEN and SYDVKM. The CDR3 extends over 16 amino acids. The full variable domain, its missing parts supplied by reference TRBV28 and TRBJ2-1, is DVKVTQSSRYLVKRTGEKVFLECVQDMDHENMFWYRQDPGLGLRLIYFSYDVKMKEKGDIPEGYSVSREKKERFSLILESASTNQTSMYLCASSLFARWGYNEQFFGPGTRLTVL.

The chain recombines TRBV19 with TRBJ2-1; 9 positions agree with TRBD1. J was trimmed by 4 bases and V by 4 bases; bases with no gene match: 2. The CDR3 is 14 residues long. The germline gives CDR1 LNHDA, CDR2 SQIVND (reference sequence). The CDR3 coding sequence is TGTGCCAGTAGTAGGACAGGGGAATACAATGAGCAGTTCTTC. This encodes CASSRTGEYNEQFF.

The chain has TRBV11-3 and TRBJ2-7; perhaps D is TRBD1 or TRBD2 (5 bases each). V dropped 5 bases and J dropped 4 bases, with 18 bases sitting between them. Germline V gene lookup returns CDR1 SGHNT and CDR2 YENEEA. The CDR3 is 15 residues long. The CDR3 nucleotides are TGTGCCAGCAGCACGGGGCCTGAGGGTCAGTACGAGCAGTACTTC. The encoded protein is CASSTGPEGQYEQYF. The full variable domain, completed using reference TRBV11-3 and TRBJ2-7, is EAGVVQSPRYKIIEKKQPVAFWCNPISGHNTLYWYLQNLGQGPELLIRYENEEAVDDSQLPKDRFSAERLKGVDSTLKIQPAELGDSAVYLCASSTGPEGQYEQYFGPGTRLTVT.

This clone appeared a few times. Other nucleotide sequences in the sample specify the same CDR3. The V gene is TRBV7-6, the J gene TRBJ1-1; D is unclear. V shed 2 bases and J shed 1 base, with 8 bases lying between them. The CDR3 is 14 amino acids. Germline V CDR1 and CDR2: SGHVS, FNYEAQ. Written as DNA, the CDR3 is TGTGCCAGCAGCTTATCCTCCGGGAACACTGAAGCTTTCTTT. Its protein is CASSLSSGNTEAFF.

V is TRBV19 and J is TRBJ1-2; D not resolved. CDR1 LNHDA and CDR2 SQIVND come from the germline V gene (reference sequence). The CDR3 has 14 residues. V shed 4 bases and J shed 8 bases, with 17 bases lying between them. The CDR3 region is CASSTSGSPGGYTF. CDR3 bases: TGTGCCAGTAGTACGTCCGGGTCCCCGGGGGGCTACACCTTC.

The chain joins TRBV30 to TRBJ1-4; a weak D match, TRBD1 (5 bases). V was trimmed by 4 bases and J by 4 bases, leaving 16 bases between them. This CDR3 is built from 15 residues. Germline values: CDR1 GTSNPN, CDR2 SVGIG (reference sequence). Written as DNA, the CDR3 is TGTGCCTGGAACGTTGTGGCAGGGAGTAATGAAAAACTGTTTTTT. This codes for CAWNVVAGSNEKLFF. Filled out from reference TRBV30 and TRBJ1-4, the complete variable domain reads SQTIHQWPATLVQPVGSPLSLECTVEGTSNPNLYWYRQAAGRGLQLLFYSVGIGQISSEVPQNLSASRPQDRQFILSSKKLLLSDSGFYLCAWNVVAGSNEKLFFGSGTQLSVL.

The chain combines TRBV6-1 with TRBJ2-5; D is perhaps TRBD2 (6 bases). CDR1 is MNHNS and CDR2 is SASEGT in the germline V gene. Trimming took 2 bases from V and 5 from J, leaving 12 bases between them. The CDR3 sequence is 14 residues long. Written as DNA, the CDR3 is TGTGCCAGCAGTGAAACCGGGGGAAGGGAGACCCAGTACTTC. Its protein is CASSETGGRETQYF.

A single count supports this clone. V is TRBV4-1 and J is TRBJ2-7; no reliable D call. The germline gives CDR1 MGHRA, CDR2 YSYEKL. This CDR3 has 15 amino acids. The germline V and J ends were trimmed by 4 bases and 2 bases, with 15 bases remaining between them. This CDR3 reads CASSPTPGRTYEQYF. Here the CDR3 DNA reads TGCGCCAGCAGCCCTACCCCGGGCAGAACCTACGAGCAGTACTTC.

The genes are TRBV28 and TRBJ2-3; a weak D match, TRBD2 (7 bases). The V gene lost 6 bases and the J gene lost 6 bases, with 25 bases spanning the gap. The CDR3 spans 17 residues. Per the germline V gene, CDR1 is MDHEN and CDR2 is SYDVKM. The CDR3 region is CASREALADPRGDTQYF. The CDR3 DNA follows: TGTGCCAGCAGGGAGGCGCTAGCGGACCCAAGGGGGGATACGCAGTATTTT.

The chain is built from TRBV10-3 and TRBJ1-2, with D tentatively TRBD1 (6 bases). Germline V gives CDR1 ENHRY, CDR2 SYGVKD. CDR3 size: 10 residues. The V and J ends lost 10 bases and 8 bases respectively, with 11 bases between them. The CDR3 loop reads CATRTVGYTF. The CDR3 nucleotides are TGTGCCACCAGGACAGTAGGCTACACCTTC.